This T cell receptor beta chain emerged from a study of a mutant IDH1 vaccine in newly diagnosed glioma. Study background: Previous care, which was radiotherapy, temozolomide, or both, most often involved both. Participants attended visit V12, the safety follow-up, at week 35, and then attended visit V13 at week 47.

Stated time point: week 35, safety follow-up. Topical imiquimod accompanied each vaccine dose, which consisted of 300 ug of mutant IDH1 20-mer peptide. Vaccination of patients was performed eight times, in weeks 1, 3, 5, 7, 11, 15, 19 and 23. This clone was observed once. Its specificity is not known. Here immunoSEQ multiplex PCR was the method, and the copy in TCRdb shows in-frame clones only, minus some. The data hold 35,000 to 45,000 clones, with around 83% observed a single time. The CDR3 is 13 amino acids. Germline CDR1 is SEHNR and CDR2 is FQNEAQ (reference sequence). The ends were cut back, 1 base at V and 3 bases at J, with 6 bases in the middle. General study results and limits: The authors found pseudoprogression apparently unrelated to changes in top peripheral T cell clonotypes.

The sequence came from a woman aged 50 to 60 with glioma. This chain joins TRBV7-9 and TRBJ2-5, with D unresolved. The sequenced sample was PBMCs, obtained from a glioma patient whose treatment included an IDH1 peptide vaccine. DNA for the CDR3: TGTGCCAGCAGCTTAGTAGAGGAAGAGACCCAGTACTTC. It specifies CASSLVEEETQYF.